These 12 T cell receptor beta chains share one sample of origin, sequenced in a study of CD8 T cells in Susac syndrome. RNA was extracted with the RNeasy kit, and a quantity of roughly 0.5 to 1 ug was reverse transcribed using random hexamers. TCRdb reprocessed the immunoSEQ multiplex PCR reads with MiXCR, giving one entry per CDR3 protein. The data contain around 170,000 distinct CDR3 sequences, roughly 94% of them seen just once; the ten biggest clones take up 0.16%. The sequenced sample was CD8+ T cells from PBMCs. The receptors derive from a human donor with Susac syndrome.

The rearrangement joins TRBV7-2 to TRBJ2-7; 9 bases map to TRBD2. The CDR3 length is 14 residues. The junction had 4 bases not matched to a gene; V was cut back by 5 bases and J by 2 bases. Germline V gene sequence: CDR1 SGHTA, CDR2 FQGNSA. The DNA of the CDR3 is TGTGCCAGCAGCGCGACTAGCGGAGCCTACGAGCAGTACTTC. This gives the protein CASSATSGAYEQYF.

This chain joins TRBV7-2 and TRBJ2-7; a weak D match, TRBD1 (5 bases). The CDR3 has 14 amino acids. Per germline, CDR1 SGHTA and CDR2 FQGNSA. Trimming left V 3 bases short and J 4 bases short, with 13 bases between. CDR3 loop: CASSFSDKVYEQYF. The CDR3 region has the DNA TGTGCCAGCAGCTTTTCGGACAAGGTATACGAGCAGTACTTC.

The chain joins TRBV4-1 to TRBJ1-5; 10 bases align to TRBD1. V gave up 0 bases and J gave up 6 bases; unmatched junction bases: 8. Per the germline V gene, CDR1 is MGHRA and CDR2 is YSYEKL. The CDR3 runs 17 residues. The CDR3 sequence is CASSQDGTGDFSQPQHF. The CDR3 DNA reads TGCGCCAGCAGCCAAGATGGGACAGGGGATTTTAGTCAGCCCCAGCATTTT.

This clonotype appeared once. The chain joins TRBV16 to TRBJ2-7; possibly TRBD1 for D (5 bases). V lost 2 bases, J lost 2 bases, and 16 bases lay in between. CDR3 length: 16 amino acids. Germline assignment: CDR1 KGHSY and CDR2 FQNENV. CDR3 loop: CASSQLITGTTYEQYF. In DNA form, the CDR3 reads TGTGCCAGCAGCCAACTAATTACAGGAACCACCTACGAGCAGTACTTC.

This chain links TRBV13 with TRBJ1-1; D is unclear. CDR1 and CDR2 from the germline V gene are PRHDT and FYEKMQ (reference sequence). This CDR3 region has 13 residues. V was trimmed by 5 bases and J by 0 bases, leaving 7 bases between them. CDR3 sequence (DNA): TGTGCCAGCAGCCCAAAGATGAACACTGAAGCTTTCTTT. Amino acids: CASSPKMNTEAFF.

The rearrangement uses TRBV3-1 and TRBJ1-5, with unresolved D. CDR1 and CDR2 from the germline V gene are LGHDT and YNNKEL (reference sequence). The V end was cut by 5 bases, the J end by 7 bases, with 12 bases between. This CDR3 has 13 residues. CDR3: CASSAQLLQPQHF. Written as DNA, the CDR3 is TGTGCCAGCAGCGCCCAATTACTACAGCCCCAGCATTTT. Complete variable domain (other parts from reference TRBV3-1 and TRBJ1-5): DTAVSQTPKYLVTQMGNDKSIKCEQNLGHDTMYWYKQDSKKFLKIMFSYNNKELIINETVPNRFSPKSPDKAHLNLHINSLELGDSAVYFCASSAQLLQPQHFGDGTRLSIL.

The rearrangement joins TRBV4-1 to TRBJ2-7, with 10 bases lining up with TRBD2. J was trimmed by 7 bases and V by 0 bases; bases with no gene match: 3. This CDR3 is built from 14 residues. CDR1 and CDR2 from the germline V gene are MGHRA and YSYEKL. The CDR3 DNA is TGCGCCAGCAGCCAAGAAGCACTAGCGGGAGAGCAGTACTTC. This gives the protein CASSQEALAGEQYF.

This clonotype is a singleton in its sample. One end of the junction is discordant with germline, which a read error may explain. The rearrangement joins TRBV12-3 or TRBV12-4 to TRBJ2-1, with 10 bases aligning to TRBD2. CDR3 length equals 15 residues. The CDR3 loop reads CASSLAGAEYNEQFF. The CDR3 nucleotides are TGTGCCAGCAGTCTAGCGGGGGCCGAATACAATGAGCAGTTCTTC.

The chain has TRBV25-1 and TRBJ1-1; 9 nucleotides match TRBD1. This CDR3 region has 15 residues. The ends lost 3 bases at V and 0 bases at J; junction bases unmatched: 2. The germline gives CDR1 MGHDK, CDR2 SYGVNS. The CDR3 is CASSDTGGLNTEAFF. CDR3 in DNA: TGTGCCAGCAGTGATACAGGGGGCCTGAACACTGAAGCTTTCTTT.

V is TRBV30 and J is TRBJ1-2; the D is unclear. V shed 2 bases and J shed 6 bases, with 7 bases lying between them. Germline CDR1 and CDR2: GTSNPN and SVGIG (reference sequence). The CDR3 totals 11 residues. CDR3 protein: CAWSIVNGYTF. The CDR3 DNA sequence: TGTGCCTGGAGTATCGTAAATGGCTACACCTTC.

V is TRBV24-1 and J is TRBJ2-1, with 9 nucleotides matching TRBD2. Germline V CDR1 and CDR2: KGHDR, SFDVKD. V shed 6 bases, J shed 8 bases, and the junction held 4 bases outside the gene matches. The CDR3 length is 13 residues. The CDR3 spells CATSSGGYHEQFF. The DNA of the CDR3 is TGTGCCACCAGTAGCGGGGGGTATCATGAGCAGTTCTTC.

This clonotype came up once. The chain couples TRBV12-3 or TRBV12-4 to TRBJ2-3, with 7 bases aligning to TRBD2. V lost 8 bases, J lost 2 bases, and 10 bases stayed unmatched. The CDR3 contains 15 residues. As DNA, the CDR3 is TGTGCCAGCGCACGGCGGGAGCGACTCACAGATACGCAGTATTTT. The encoded protein is CASARRERLTDTQYF.